The 12 T cell receptor beta chains listed next were all sequenced from one sample in a study of T cell repertoires in cytomegalovirus infection. One entry per CDR3 protein, called by TCRdb with MiXCR from the reads. The sample carries some 940,000 distinct CDR3 sequences, under 40% recorded once. Their antigens are not known. The sample was cultured CD8+ T cells from PBMCs, taken from culture after CMV antigen stimulation. These receptors were taken from a human donor in good health (CMV status not recorded). Some clones in this sample may be carry-over from other donors' samples.

Note on this clonotype: This may arise from a read error, as a much more abundant clone is one base away. The gene calls are TRBV7-2 and TRBJ2-1, with a possible D match to TRBD1 (7 bases). The CDR3 covers 13 residues. CDR1 and CDR2 (germline): SGHTA, FQGNSA. In nucleotides, the CDR3 is TGTGCCAACAGCCCAGGGGGGCAGCATGAGCAGTTCTTC. Protein: CANSPGGQHEQFF.

A few counts support this clonotype. The gene calls are TRBV7-9 and TRBJ2-3, with 7 bases matching TRBD1. The CDR3 extends over 17 amino acids. J was trimmed by 0 bases and V by 2 bases; bases with no gene match: 8. Germline CDR1 SEHNR, CDR2 FQNEAQ (reference sequence). Here the CDR3 DNA reads TGTGCCAGCAGCTTACCAACCCCGGGACAGAGCACAGATACGCAGTATTTT. It yields the protein CASSLPTPGQSTDTQYF.

This chain connects TRBV3-1 to TRBJ2-7, with D perhaps matching TRBD2 (5 bases). This CDR3 spans 14 amino acids. Germline CDR1 and CDR2: LGHDT and YNNKEL (reference sequence). The V end was cut by 0 bases, the J end by 4 bases, with 10 bases between. CDR3 sequence (DNA): TGTGCCAGCAGCCAAGACGTACGAGGGTACGAGCAGTACTTC. Its translation: CASSQDVRGYEQYF.

Concerning this clonotype: Mismatch with germline at one junction end may stem from a read error. This sequence joins TRBV7-9 and TRBJ1-5; unclear D gene. Germline values: CDR1 SEHNR, CDR2 FQNEAQ (reference sequence). The CDR3 is 17 residues long. The CDR3 protein is CASSHTAGGDSYQPQHF. The CDR3 coding sequence is TGTGCCAGCAGCCATACGGCAGGTGGGGATAGCTATCAGCCCCAGCATTTT.

This clonotype came up a few times. V and J are TRBV12-3 or TRBV12-4 and TRBJ2-1; TRBD1 agrees at 10 bases. V lost 4 bases and J lost 7; bases outside the gene matches: 16. The CDR3 loop spans 18 amino acids. The DNA of the CDR3 is TGTGCCAGCAGTTCCCCCGGGACAGGGGCTATGGTTGGGAATGAGCAGTTCTTC. Amino acids: CASSSPGTGAMVGNEQFF.

This clonotype appeared a few times. This chain joins TRBV28 and TRBJ2-5; TRBD2 matches at 10 bases. Germline CDR1 is MDHEN and CDR2 is SYDVKM. J gave up 3 bases and V 8 bases, and 3 bases lay outside the gene matches. The CDR3 has 13 amino acids. The CDR3 DNA reads as TGTGCCAGCGCAGCGGGGGGGGAAGAGACCCAGTACTTC. This sequence encodes CASAAGGEETQYF.

This clonotype was found a few times. V gene TRBV6-1 combines with J gene TRBJ2-7; D is ambiguous. CDR3 size: 14 residues. V shed 4 bases and J shed 0 bases, with 10 bases lying between them. The germline V gene encodes CDR1 MNHNS and CDR2 SASEGT. The CDR3 region is CASSVSESSYEQYF. In nucleotides, the CDR3 is TGTGCCAGCAGTGTGTCAGAAAGCTCCTACGAGCAGTACTTC.

This clonotype has a handful of counts. The junction does not match germline at one end; this may be a read error. This chain connects TRBV7-9 to TRBJ2-1, with 7 bases aligning to TRBD1. Germline V gene data show CDR1 as SEHNR and CDR2 as FQNEAQ (reference sequence). CDR3 length: 17 residues. CDR3 amino acids: CASSLAGGSSSYNEQFF. The CDR3 DNA reads as TGTGCCAGCAGCTTAGCAGGGGGCTCTAGCTCCTATAATGAGCAGTTCTTC.

This clonotype was counted between two and nine times. The J gene is TRBJ1-2, the V gene TRBV9, with 7 nucleotides matching TRBD1. The germline gives CDR1 SGDLS, CDR2 YYNGEE. CDR3 length: 13 amino acids. The ends lost 3 bases at V and 8 bases at J; junction bases unmatched: 7. CDR3 in amino acids: CASSARTGTGYTF. CDR3 DNA sequence: TGTGCCAGCAGCGCCCGGACAGGAACCGGCTACACCTTC. Drawing the rest from reference TRBV9 and TRBJ1-2, the complete variable domain is DSGVTQTPKHLITATGQRVTLRCSPRSGDLSVYWYQQSLDQGLQFLIQYYNGEERAKGNILERFSAQQFPDLHSELNLSSLELGDSALYFCASSARTGTGYTFGSGTRLTVV.

There are many counts of this clonotype. The V gene is TRBV7-8, the J gene TRBJ2-7, with 9 bases identical to TRBD1. CDR1 SGHVS and CDR2 FQNEAQ come from the germline V gene. CDR3 size: 15 residues. J was trimmed by 3 bases and V by 5 bases; bases with no gene match: 8. CDR3 in amino acids: CASSHAGQGDYEQYV. The CDR3 coding sequence is TGTGCCAGCAGCCACGCGGGACAGGGTGACTACGAGCAGTACGTC.

This rearrangement joins TRBV7-9 to TRBJ2-2, with 14 bases matching TRBD2. Germline assignment: CDR1 SEHNR and CDR2 FQNEAQ (reference sequence). V trimming: 5 bases; J trimming: 4 bases; junction bases outside the gene matches: 12. The CDR3 covers 19 residues. This CDR3 reads CASSTGTSGGRPGTGELFF. The CDR3 bases are TGTGCCAGCAGCACCGGGACTAGCGGGGGACGCCCGGGCACCGGGGAGCTGTTTTTT.

The chain has TRBV19 and TRBJ1-1; D unresolved. The V end lost 4 bases, the J end lost 0 bases, and 6 bases lay between the germline ends. CDR1 and CDR2 (germline): LNHDA, SQIVND (reference sequence). This CDR3 is 13 amino acids long. CDR3 loop: CASSTLLNTEAFF. CDR3 nucleotide sequence: TGTGCCAGTAGTACACTTCTGAACACTGAAGCTTTCTTT.